These 16 T cell receptor beta chains were sequenced from one sample in a study of radiotherapy plus CTLA-4 blockade in lung cancer. Sequencing used immunoSEQ multiplex PCR; TCRdb keeps in-frame clones, though not all of them. This sample has over 75,000 clones, with 80% to 85% found just once. The sample here was peripheral blood, taken from a patient treated with radiotherapy plus ipilimumab. These receptors originate from a human donor with non-small cell lung cancer who had stable disease on radiotherapy plus ipilimumab.

This chain uses TRBV9 with TRBJ2-7; D unresolved. In germline, CDR1 is SGDLS, CDR2 YYNGEE. This CDR3 spans 12 amino acids. V was shortened by 2 bases and J by 3 bases, with 6 bases between the two germline ends. Here the CDR3 DNA reads TGTGCCAGCAGCGTTCCAGGCTACGAGCAGTACTTC. This gives the protein CASSVPGYEQYF.

The CDR3 loop reads CAWVSGDYGYTF. The CDR3 DNA sequence: TGTGCCTGGGTGTCAGGAGACTATGGCTACACCTTC. The V call is TRBV30, the J call TRBJ1-2; D is ambiguous. Germline assignment: CDR1 GTSNPN and CDR2 SVGIG (reference sequence). The CDR3 sequence is 12 residues long. Trimming took off 5 bases at V and 3 bases at J, with 10 bases between the two ends.

The rearrangement joins TRBV9 to TRBJ2-5; TRBD2 agrees at 10 bases. V was clipped by 4 bases and J by 0 bases; unmatched bases: 15. The CDR3 extends over 19 amino acids. Germline V gene sequence: CDR1 SGDLS, CDR2 YYNGEE. The CDR3 loop reads CASSLTGGLARGDQETQYF. CDR3 nucleotides: TGTGCCAGCAGCCTCACTGGGGGACTAGCGAGAGGGGACCAAGAGACCCAGTACTTC.

The chain combines TRBV7-2 with TRBJ1-2, with a tentative D call TRBD1 (5 bases). Trimming left V 5 bases short and J 7 bases short, with 14 bases between. CDR1 is SGHTA and CDR2 is FQGNSA in the germline V gene. This CDR3 comprises 13 residues. CDR3 DNA: TGTGCCAGCAGCGCCGGAGGGGCTCGTGGCTACACCTTC. Residues: CASSAGGARGYTF.

This clone has only a few counts. The chain couples TRBV6-1 to TRBJ1-4; D is ambiguous. CDR1 is MNHNS, CDR2 SASEGT, per germline. V gave up 4 bases and J gave up 4 bases, with 13 bases separating them. This CDR3 contains 15 residues. The CDR3 loop is CASSAQRAFNEKLFF. CDR3 DNA: TGTGCCAGCAGTGCACAACGGGCCTTTAATGAAAAACTGTTTTTT.

This chain's CDR3 is CASSSTRGGYTF. The CDR3 DNA reads TGTGCCAGTAGCTCGACCCGGGGGGGCTACACCTTC. The genes are TRBV19 and TRBJ1-2, with D possibly matching TRBD1 (5 bases). Germline V gene sequence: CDR1 LNHDA, CDR2 SQIVND (reference sequence). CDR3 length: 12 residues. V was pared by 6 bases and J by 8 bases, with 13 bases between.

The rearrangement links TRBV18 to TRBJ2-5; a possible D gene is TRBD2 (6 bases). CDR1 is KGHSH, CDR2 LQKENI, per germline. The CDR3 extends over 17 amino acids. Trimming cost V 0 bases and J 2 bases, with 16 bases left between them. CDR3 sequence (DNA): TGTGCCAGCTCACCACCGTGGAGCGGGCCGAAACAAGAGACCCAGTACTTC. As protein: CASSPPWSGPKQETQYF.

This clone has just one count. The rearrangement links TRBV13 to TRBJ1-2; D gene ambiguous. V gave up 5 bases and J gave up 2 bases, with 6 bases separating them. Per the germline V gene, CDR1 is PRHDT and CDR2 is FYEKMQ (reference sequence). The CDR3 sequence is 12 residues long. For the CDR3, the DNA is TGTGCCAGCAGCCTGATGAACTATGGCTACACCTTC. As protein: CASSLMNYGYTF.

The J gene is TRBJ2-7, the V gene TRBV5-1; 11 nucleotides line up with TRBD2. The CDR3 has 16 amino acids. Per germline, CDR1 SGHRS and CDR2 YFSETQ. J gave up 2 bases and V 4 bases, and 8 bases lay outside the gene matches. This CDR3 is CASSTGGTSGTYEQYF. CDR3 nucleotide sequence: TGCGCCAGCAGCACTGGAGGGACTAGCGGAACCTACGAGCAGTACTTC.

This clone showed up just once. The chain couples TRBV28 to TRBJ2-1, with D possibly matching TRBD1 (6 bases). The CDR3 runs to 15 residues. Germline assignment: CDR1 MDHEN and CDR2 SYDVKM. V was shortened by 6 bases and J by 6 bases, with 18 bases between the two germline ends. As DNA, the CDR3 is TGTGCCAGCAGAGGCGACAGGATTCGATCCAATGAGCAGTTCTTC. Translated: CASRGDRIRSNEQFF.

This chain joins TRBV28 and TRBJ1-5; TRBD1 might be the D (6 bases). Germline V lookup: CDR1 MDHEN, CDR2 SYDVKM. This CDR3 is 14 amino acids long. V lost 3 bases to trimming and J lost 3 bases, with 9 bases between them. The CDR3 spells CASSFPGANQPQHF. In nucleotides, the CDR3 is TGTGCCAGCAGTTTTCCAGGGGCCAATCAGCCCCAGCATTTT.

The V call is TRBV5-1, the J call TRBJ1-5, with no clear D. This CDR3 is 16 amino acids long. The V and J ends lost 0 bases and 1 base respectively, with 11 bases between them. The germline V gene has CDR1 SGHRS and CDR2 YFSETQ. The CDR3 bases are TGCGCCAGCAGCTTGGAAGGAGACACCAGCAATCAGCCCCAGCATTTT. The encoded protein is CASSLEGDTSNQPQHF.

The CDR3 here is CASMQREGSDTQYF. The CDR3 DNA reads as TGTGCCAGCATGCAGCGGGAGGGCTCGGATACGCAGTATTTT. J is TRBJ2-3 and V is TRBV2; 10 nucleotides match TRBD2. The CDR3 extends over 14 amino acids. CDR1 is SNHLY, CDR2 FYNNEI, per germline. V shed 7 bases, J shed 6 bases, and the junction held 7 bases outside the gene matches.

The chain carries TRBV27 and TRBJ2-5, with TRBD1 as a possible D gene (5 bases). The CDR3 spans 14 residues. The V and J ends lost 3 bases and 11 bases respectively, with 19 bases between them. The germline CDR1 and CDR2 sequences are MNHEY and SMNVEV (reference sequence). CDR3 protein: CASSFSGRVKEQYF. The CDR3 coding sequence is TGTGCCAGCAGTTTTAGTGGCAGGGTGAAAGAGCAGTACTTC.

The chain joins TRBV29-1 to TRBJ2-3, with 8 bases that match TRBD2. V lost 7 bases to trimming and J lost 4 bases; unmatched junction nucleotides: 7. CDR1 and CDR2 (germline): SQVTM, ANQGSEA. This CDR3 comprises 13 residues. In DNA, the CDR3 is TGCAGCGGCCGGGGGGGCAAGGCAGATACGCAGTATTTT. Translation: CSGRGGKADTQYF.

The CDR3 reads CAWSVSVYEQYF. The DNA of the CDR3 is TGTGCCTGGAGTGTTAGCGTCTACGAGCAGTACTTC. The chain employs TRBV30 and TRBJ2-7, with D perhaps matching TRBD2 (5 bases). V was shortened by 0 bases and J by 3 bases, with 6 bases between the two germline ends. The CDR3 extends over 12 amino acids. Germline V CDR1 and CDR2: GTSNPN, SVGIG (reference sequence).